The rows below give T cell receptor beta chains drawn from one sample of a study of T-cell memory formation after mild COVID-19. TCRdb re-derived calls from the 5' RACE reads in MiXCR, one entry per CDR3 protein. Of over 150,000 distinct CDR3 sequences in the sample, 20% to 25% are singletons; the top ten hold 23%. Input material: PBMCs or a T cell subset sorted from them (not recorded which). The receptor set was obtained from an adult woman who had mild COVID-19 (a few samples of this study predate the infection). Cell type and time point are not known. The CDR3 runs from the conserved cysteine through the conserved F or W. D genes are given only for firm matches. Clone sizes are given selectively: once, few, many, or a class where the clone is expanded.

clone_size	d_call	v_call	j_call	cdr3_nt	cdr3_aa
few	-	TRBV27	TRBJ1-4	TGTGCCAGCAGTTTATCCCCAGGGCATGAAAAACTGTTTTTT	CASSLSPGHEKLFF
-	TRBD2	TRBV9	TRBJ2-7	TGTGCCAGCAGCGTTTCTAGCGGCCTCTACGAGCAGTACTTC	CASSVSSGLYEQYF
-	TRBD1	TRBV12-3/TRBV12-4	TRBJ1-1	TGTGCCAGCAGTTGCACCAAAGGACAGGGAGATGGGGGCACTGAAGCTTTCTTT	CASSCTKGQGDGGTEAFF
-	TRBD1	TRBV6-5	TRBJ2-3	TGTGCCAGCAGGCCTGACCGGGACAGGGACGAGTATTTT	CASRPDRDRDEYF
-	TRBD2	TRBV7-3	TRBJ2-3	TGTGCCAGCAGCGCCGGGACTAGCGGCACAGATACGCAGTATTTT	CASSAGTSGTDTQYF
-	-	TRBV6-2/TRBV6-3	TRBJ1-5	TGTGCCAGCAATTTACTCGGGGCGGGTAGCAATCAGCCCCAGCATTTT	CASNLLGAGSNQPQHF
-	TRBD2	TRBV6-4	TRBJ2-3	TGTGCCAGCAGTCCTGTCGGACTAGCGGGGGGGCCGACAGATACGCAGTATTTT	CASSPVGLAGGPTDTQYF
few	-	TRBV7-9	TRBJ2-7	TGTGCCAGCAGCTCTAGTCGACGGTCCTACGAGCAGTACTTC	CASSSSRRSYEQYF
-	-	TRBV20-1	TRBJ1-2	TGCAGTGCTAGAGACAGGGACTATGGCTACACCTTC	CSARDRDYGYTF
-	-	TRBV4-2	TRBJ1-1	TGTGCCAGCAGCCAAGTCGAAAGGGGTGGCACTGAAGCTTTCTTT	CASSQVERGGTEAFF
few	-	TRBV24-1	TRBJ2-3	TGTGCCACCCGATCTCGAAGGGGAAACACAGATACGCAGTATTTT	CATRSRRGNTDTQYF
few	-	TRBV7-9	TRBJ2-4	TGTGCCAGCAGCTTCCCACCAAGGGTAGCCAAAAACATTCAGTACTTC	CASSFPPRVAKNIQYF
-	-	TRBV6-6	TRBJ2-5	-	CASSTSLAGGRETQYF
-	-	TRBV15	TRBJ2-7	TGTGCCACCAGCAGAGGGCTCCGATTAGGGACACAAGTAAACTACGAGCAGTACTTC	CATSRGLRLGTQVNYEQYF
few	-	TRBV29-1	TRBJ2-1	TGCAGCGTTTATCGGGCGGACTACAATGAGCAGTTCTTC	CSVYRADYNEQFF
few	-	TRBV29-1	TRBJ2-3	TGCAGCGTTGTGGAGGGGATGGGGACAGATACGCAGTATTTT	CSVVEGMGTDTQYF
-	-	TRBV4-1	TRBJ2-4	TGCGCCAGCAGCCCTGCTGCTCAGAAAAACATTCAGTACTTC	CASSPAAQKNIQYF
-	TRBD1	TRBV28	TRBJ2-7	TGTGCCAGCAGTCCCGGGACAGGCTTATTCTCCTACGAGCAGTACTTC	CASSPGTGLFSYEQYF
-	-	TRBV6-1	TRBJ2-2	TGTGCCAGCAGTGAATCCCCGACCGGGGAGCTGTTTTTT	CASSESPTGELFF
few	TRBD2	TRBV5-6	TRBJ2-7	TGTGCCAGCAGCTTGGGGGCGGGAGCGACCTACGAGCAGTACTTC	CASSLGAGATYEQYF
-	-	TRBV3-1	TRBJ1-1	TGTGCCAGCAGCCAAGATCAGTACGCCTTCTTTACGGCTGAAGCTTTCTTT	CASSQDQYAFFTAEAFF
few	-	TRBV9	TRBJ2-1	TGTGCCAGCAGCGTAGAAGGAACAGGGGAGCAGTTCTTC	CASSVEGTGEQFF
-	-	TRBV29-1	TRBJ2-1	TGCAGCGTTGAAGATAATAGGGACATCTCCCTCTTC	CSVEDNRDISLF
few	-	TRBV12-3/TRBV12-4	TRBJ2-1	TGTGCCAGCACCCCCGGGCCTAGCGCGGACAATGAGCAGTTCTTC	CASTPGPSADNEQFF
-	-	TRBV9	TRBJ1-2	TGTGCCAGCAGCCTCACAGGGTTCCGTGGCTACACCTTC	CASSLTGFRGYTF
few	TRBD2	TRBV6-1	TRBJ2-3	TGTGCCAGCAGTTCGTTTGGCGGGGGAAGGACAGATACGCAGTATTTT	CASSSFGGGRTDTQYF
few	-	TRBV19	TRBJ1-1	TGTGCCAGTTTCTGGGGGCACACTGAAGCTTTCTTT	CASFWGHTEAFF
few	TRBD1	TRBV2	TRBJ1-2	TGTGCCAGCAGTATGACAGGGACCGCTAACTATGGCTACACCTTC	CASSMTGTANYGYTF
-	TRBD1	TRBV5-1	TRBJ2-7	TGCGCCAGCAGCCCGATCCGAGACAGGGACTCCTACGAGCAGTACTTC	CASSPIRDRDSYEQYF
-	TRBD1	TRBV5-1	TRBJ1-2	TGCGCCAGCAGCTTGGCGCCCCGGGACAGGGGAAACTATGGCTACACCTTC	CASSLAPRDRGNYGYTF
-	TRBD1	TRBV25-1	TRBJ2-1	TGTGCCAGCAGTCCCGGGACAGGGGGTTGGGAGCAGTTCTTC	CASSPGTGGWEQFF
-	-	TRBV4-1	TRBJ2-7	TGCGCCAGCAGCAGGGGGGTTTCCTACGAGCAGTACTTC	CASSRGVSYEQYF
-	-	TRBV9	TRBJ1-2	TGTGCCAGCAGCGCCCCAGGATATACTAACTATGGCTACACCTTC	CASSAPGYTNYGYTF
few	-	TRBV13	TRBJ2-5	TGTGCCAGCAGAGGGCAAAAAGAGACCCAGTACTTC	CASRGQKETQYF
few	-	TRBV5-6	TRBJ2-7	TGTGCCAGCAGCTTGGGCCAGGGCGGCGAGCAGTACTTC	CASSLGQGGEQYF
few	TRBD1	TRBV7-8	TRBJ1-2	TGTGCCAGCAGCTCCTTACTCGGACAGGGATTATATGGCTACACCTTC	CASSSLLGQGLYGYTF
few	-	TRBV13	TRBJ1-2	TGTGCCAGCAGCCTACAGGGACGGAGGGGCTACACCTTC	CASSLQGRRGYTF
-	-	TRBV7-3	TRBJ2-1	TGTGCCAGCAGCCCAACAGGGTTCTCCTACAATGAGCAGTTCTTC	CASSPTGFSYNEQFF
few	TRBD1	TRBV2	TRBJ2-7	TGTGCCAGCAGGTCCGGGACAGGGGCCCCCTACGAGCAGTACTTC	CASRSGTGAPYEQYF
-	-	TRBV2	TRBJ2-5	TGTGCCACCTGGACGCTAGGACAAGAGACCCAGTACTTC	CATWTLGQETQYF
-	-	TRBV2	TRBJ2-7	TGTGCCAGCAATCTTTTAGACGGGACCGAGCAGTACTTC	CASNLLDGTEQYF
-	TRBD1	TRBV6-5	TRBJ1-2	TGTGCCAGCAGGACAGGGGCCCAAGATAACTACACCTTC	CASRTGAQDNYTF
-	TRBD2	TRBV6-5	TRBJ2-3	TGTGCCAGCAGTCCGCGGGGGTCCCTCCGCGCAGATACGCAGTATTTT	CASSPRGSLRADTQYF
-	TRBD1	TRBV5-1	TRBJ1-5	TGCGCCAGCAGTCAAACAGGGGCCCCCAATCAGCCCCAGCATTTT	CASSQTGAPNQPQHF
-	-	TRBV7-9	TRBJ1-2	TGTGCCAGCAGCCCGTCGGGCTCTAACTATGGCTACACCTTC	CASSPSGSNYGYTF
-	TRBD1	TRBV5-1	TRBJ1-2	TGCGCCAGCAGATGGGACAGGGAGCATGGCTACACCTTC	CASRWDREHGYTF
-	-	TRBV12-3/TRBV12-4	TRBJ1-1	TGTGCCAGCAGCCCAGGACCTGAAGCTTTCTTT	CASSPGPEAFF
-	-	TRBV20-1	TRBJ1-1	TGCAGTGAACCTCGCGGGACGTGGAACACTGAAGCTTTCTTT	CSEPRGTWNTEAFF
-	-	TRBV20-1	TRBJ2-7	TGCAGTGCTAGTTACCGCTACGAGCAGTACTTC	CSASYRYEQYF
few	TRBD2	TRBV27	TRBJ2-3	TGTGCCAGCAGTCTAGCGGGGGGGCTTGCAGATACGCAGTATTTT	CASSLAGGLADTQYF
-	-	TRBV7-2	TRBJ2-7	TGTGCCAGCAGCTTAATGGGATCTTCCTACGAGCAGTACTTC	CASSLMGSSYEQYF
-	-	TRBV20-1	TRBJ1-1	TGCAGTGCTAGAGACGAGGGGGGAGGTCGCACTGAAGCTTTCTTT	CSARDEGGGRTEAFF
once	-	TRBV4-1	TRBJ2-2	TGCGCCAGCAGCAAAGTGGAAAGCCTCCGGGGCGGGGAGCTGTTTTTT	CASSKVESLRGGELFF